The clone carrying this T cell receptor beta chain is judged medium-sized. Its matching antigen is unknown. Findings and caveats of the study: Tumor memory CD4+ T cell TCR gene usage clustered with blood and lymph node memory CD4+ cells and lymph node naive CD4+ cells.

Germline CDR1 reads MDHEN; CDR2 reads SYDVKM. The ends lost 6 bases at V and 5 bases at J; junction bases unmatched: 7. The CDR3 runs 14 residues. After constant-region reverse-primer amplification, full-length variable regions underwent semi-nested PCR with Nested Universal Primer A. TCRdb used MiXCR to reprocess the 5' RACE reads, holding one entry per CDR3 protein. The data contain approximately 12,000 distinct CDR3 sequences, 40% to 55% of them singletons. The chain links TRBV28 to TRBJ2-1, with 7 nucleotides matching TRBD1. Sequenced material: tumor-infiltrating naive CD4+ T cells sorted from the breast tumor. Subset given: naive CD4+ T cells, CD4+CD45RA+CD25-. The receptor was derived from a female donor with breast cancer. The CDR3 protein is CASRSGTANNEQFF. CDR3 bases: TGTGCCAGCAGATCCGGGACAGCTAACAATGAGCAGTTCTTC. Full variable domain (missing parts from reference TRBV28 and TRBJ2-1): DVKVTQSSRYLVKRTGEKVFLECVQDMDHENMFWYRQDPGLGLRLIYFSYDVKMKEKGDIPEGYSVSREKKERFSLILESASTNQTSMYLCASRSGTANNEQFFGPGTRLTVL.